The clone carrying this T cell receptor beta chain was recorded many times. Its target is not known. Germline V gives CDR1 DFQATT, CDR2 SNEGSKA (reference sequence). The CDR3 length is 13 residues. Trimming cost V 6 bases and J 5 bases, with 17 bases left between them. Two oligonucleotides, mixed equimolar, formed the beta constant-region primer covering TRBC1 and TRBC2. Ligation attached a single-stranded oligonucleotide with a 12-nucleotide UMI and the SP2 primer to the cDNA 3' end. Nested alpha and beta constant-region primers with the SP2 primer drove four PCR rounds on ligated cDNA. TCRdb recomputed calls from the UMI-ligation and nested PCR reads with MiXCR, one row per CDR3 protein. This sample has 100,000 or so distinct CDR3 sequences, with 7% to 7.5% found just once. This sample stems from a study of naive and memory T cell subsets. Whole-study findings and limits: From naive to CM, EM and EMRA, diversity decreased and Gini increased. The power law exponent of TCR abundance differed between naive and memory cells.

The sequence was collected from a human donor in good health. This chain connects TRBV20-1 to TRBJ2-7; D may be TRBD1 (6 bases). Sequenced input: central memory CD4+ T cells from blood. The CDR3: CSAPQGVGDEQYF. The CDR3 bases are TGCAGTGCCCCACAGGGTGTAGGGGACGAGCAGTACTTC.